Below are 27 T cell receptor beta chains sequenced from a single sample in a study of spatial heterogeneity in lung cancer. MiXCR, run by TCRdb on the 5' RACE reads, gives a single entry per CDR3 protein. The sample includes about 3,200 distinct CDR3 sequences, approximately 50% seen only once; the top ten take roughly 2.9%. Time point described: blood at routine non-recurrence follow-up after resection. Sequencing used PBMCs, obtained at follow-up. All receptors derive from a male donor with early-stage non-small cell lung cancer.

As concerns this clonotype: The size of this beta chain means little, since it is a stray read in a library made for alpha chains. The J gene is TRBJ2-5, the V gene TRBV18; D is unclear. Trimming removed 6 bases at V and 5 bases at J, with 7 bases between. The germline V gene has CDR1 KGHSH and CDR2 LQKENI. This CDR3 is 11 amino acids long. CDR3 bases: TGTGCCAGCTCTCCCCGGGAGACCCAGTACTTC. This encodes CASSPRETQYF. The full variable domain, completed using reference TRBV18 and TRBJ2-5, is NAGVMQNPRHLVRRRGQEARLRCSPMKGHSHVYWYRQLPEEGLKFMVYLQKENIIDESGMPKERFSAEFPKEGPSILRIQQVVRGDSAAYFCASSPRETQYFGPGTRLLVL.

Of note for this clonotype: This beta chain was picked up by a library intended for alpha chains and is off target, so its count carries little meaning. The rearrangement joins TRBV29-1 to TRBJ2-5; D is unresolved. The CDR3 extends over 12 amino acids. V was shortened by 4 bases and J by 4 bases, with 10 bases between the two germline ends. Germline-derived CDR1 and CDR2 are SQVTM and ANQGSEA. CDR3 sequence reads: CSVVWQVETQYF. CDR3 in DNA: TGCAGCGTTGTTTGGCAGGTAGAGACCCAGTACTTC.

Points on this clonotype: This beta chain is an unintended read in a library built for alpha chains; its size means little. This sequence joins TRBV15 and TRBJ2-7, with TRBD2 matching over 7 bases. CDR1 is LNHNV, CDR2 YYDKDF, per germline (reference sequence). The CDR3 runs to 13 residues. V lost 5 bases to trimming and J lost 1 base; unmatched junction nucleotides: 2. The CDR3 reads CATSRGGSYEQYF. As DNA, the CDR3 is TGTGCCACCAGCCGCGGGGGTTCCTACGAGCAGTACTTC.

This clonotype occurred once. The library was designed around alpha chains, so this beta chain is a stray read whose abundance carries little weight. The genes are TRBV6-1 and TRBJ2-1, with D possibly being TRBD1 (5 bases). Trimming removed 6 bases from V and 7 bases from J, with 16 bases in between. The CDR3 totals 14 residues. Germline CDR1 reads MNHNS; CDR2 reads SASEGT. The CDR3 sequence: CASRGQYLGNEQFF. Here the CDR3 DNA reads TGTGCCAGCAGGGGGCAGTACTTGGGGAATGAGCAGTTCTTC.

Details on this clonotype: This beta chain turned up in a library designed for alpha chains; as an off-target read, its abundance says little. The V gene is TRBV3-1, the J gene TRBJ2-3; the D is unclear. V lost 4 bases to trimming and J lost 2 bases, with 7 bases between them. The CDR3 loop spans 13 amino acids. The V gene's germline CDR1 is LGHDT and CDR2 YNNKEL (reference sequence). Written as DNA, the CDR3 is TGTGCCAGCAGCCGCGTACCCACAGATACGCAGTATTTT. Residues: CASSRVPTDTQYF.

Comments on this clonotype: For a library built for alpha chains, this beta chain is a stray read; little rests on its size. The chain recombines TRBV7-9 with TRBJ2-7; D is possibly TRBD2 (6 bases). Trimming cost V 9 bases and J 4 bases, with 22 bases left between them. This CDR3 is built from 15 residues. The germline gives CDR1 SEHNR, CDR2 FQNEAQ (reference sequence). The CDR3 protein is CASSGLLLVGYEQYF. The CDR3, as DNA: TGTGCCAGTTCGGGACTCCTCTTAGTGGGGTACGAGCAGTACTTC.

About this clonotype itself: This beta chain is a stray sequence in a library constructed for alpha chains; its clone size is not meaningful. J is TRBJ2-3 and V is TRBV24-1; 8 bases align to TRBD2. Germline V CDR1 and CDR2: KGHDR, SFDVKD. The CDR3 has 16 amino acids. V was clipped by 6 bases and J by 2 bases; unmatched bases: 9. This chain's CDR3 is CATSSGGPIYTDTQYF. DNA of the CDR3: TGTGCCACCAGTTCGGGAGGGCCGATTTACACAGATACGCAGTATTTT.

A note on this clonotype: Since it is a stray read in a library aimed at alpha chains, this beta chain has a size that is not meaningful. The rearrangement links TRBV5-4 to TRBJ2-7; TRBD1 matches 10 bases. Per germline, CDR1 SGHNT and CDR2 YYREEE (reference sequence). V shed 4 bases, J shed 5 bases, and the junction held 3 bases outside the gene matches. This CDR3 is 13 amino acids long. The DNA for the CDR3 is TGTGCCAGCAGCCGGGGACAGGGGAACGAGCAGTACTTC. Encoded protein: CASSRGQGNEQYF.

Notes on this clonotype: This beta chain lies outside the target of a library built for alpha chains; its clone size means little. This CDR3 reads CASSVLQIYEQYF. Here the CDR3 DNA reads TGTGCCAGCAGTGTTTTACAGATATACGAGCAGTACTTC. J is TRBJ2-7 and V is TRBV2; D not resolved. V gave up 4 bases and J gave up 4 bases, with 11 bases separating them. The CDR3 runs 13 residues. The germline gives CDR1 SNHLY, CDR2 FYNNEI.

On this clonotype: This beta chain represents an off-target read in a library built for alpha chains; its size is of limited meaning. The chain uses TRBV28 and TRBJ2-3; 10 nucleotides agree with TRBD2. Trimming removed 2 bases from V and 2 bases from J; junction bases left unmatched: 7. The CDR3 has 17 amino acids. Germline V CDR1 and CDR2: MDHEN, SYDVKM. The CDR3, as DNA: TGTGCCAGCAGTTTAGGGGCTAGCGGGGGAAACACAGATACGCAGTATTTT. Translated: CASSLGASGGNTDTQYF.

A single count supports this clonotype. The size of this beta chain means little, since it is a stray read in a library made for alpha chains. V and J are TRBV29-1 and TRBJ2-7; no definite D call. Per germline, CDR1 SQVTM and CDR2 ANQGSEA. The V end was cut by 4 bases, the J end by 2 bases, with 6 bases between. The CDR3 is 11 amino acids. In DNA, the CDR3 is TGCAGCGTTGTACTCGCCTACGAGCAGTACTTC. Its translation: CSVVLAYEQYF.

There are a few counts of this clonotype. This beta chain appears as a stray read in a library generated for alpha chains; its size is not informative. The chain is built from TRBV7-3 and TRBJ2-2, with D unclear. There are 12 residues in the CDR3. V lost 5 bases to trimming and J lost 8 bases, with 9 bases between them. In germline, CDR1 is SGHTA, CDR2 FQGTGA. CDR3 loop: CASSETRGELFF. The CDR3 coding sequence is TGTGCCAGCAGCGAGACCAGGGGGGAGCTGTTTTTT.

Notes on this clonotype: This beta chain lies outside the target of a library built for alpha chains; its clone size means little. CDR3 DNA sequence: TGTGCCAGCGGACTACCGGACAGGGGGAATCAGCCCCAGCATTTT. The encoded protein is CASGLPDRGNQPQHF. The V call is TRBV28, the J call TRBJ1-5; 10 nucleotides align to TRBD1. V dropped 8 bases and J dropped 4; count of bases not matched to a gene: 8. Germline values: CDR1 MDHEN, CDR2 SYDVKM. This CDR3 has 15 amino acids.

With regard to this clonotype: Within a library made for alpha chains, this beta chain is off target, and its count is uninformative. CDR3 DNA: TGTGCCAGCAGCATACGGGACAGACTAACTGAAGCTTTCTTT. This encodes CASSIRDRLTEAFF. The chain links TRBV7-9 to TRBJ1-1; 7 nucleotides line up with TRBD1. The CDR3 contains 14 residues. After removal of 5 bases from V and 5 bases from J, the junction contained 8 bases not matched to a gene. From germline, CDR1 is SEHNR and CDR2 FQNEAQ (reference sequence).

Turning to this clonotype: This beta chain slipped into a library made for alpha chains as a stray read, so its size is not meaningful. The V and J genes are TRBV11-1 and TRBJ2-7; 10 bases are shared with TRBD2. The CDR3 totals 15 residues. V lost 4 bases and J lost 4; bases outside the gene matches: 7. Germline lookup yields CDR1 SGHAT and CDR2 FQDESV (reference sequence). As DNA, the CDR3 is TGTGCCAGCAGCTCGTACAGCGGGGGGGCGTACGAGCAGTACTTC. It yields the protein CASSSYSGGAYEQYF.

Note on this clonotype: The library was built for alpha chains, so this beta chain is an off-target read and its size means little. This rearrangement joins TRBV20-1 to TRBJ1-2; no reliable D call. Germline values: CDR1 DFQATT, CDR2 SNEGSKA (reference sequence). This CDR3 contains 14 residues. The V gene lost 4 bases and the J gene lost 3 bases, with 15 bases spanning the gap. The CDR3 region is CSAIGRGRDYGYTF. For the CDR3, the DNA is TGCAGTGCTATCGGTCGAGGCCGTGACTATGGCTACACCTTC.

For this clonotype: Found in a library prepared for alpha chains, this beta chain is an off-target read, and its abundance has little meaning. The chain couples TRBV20-1 to TRBJ2-7, with a weak D call TRBD2 (6 bases). CDR1 is DFQATT, CDR2 SNEGSKA, per germline (reference sequence). The CDR3 runs 15 residues. V gave up 0 bases and J gave up 5 bases, with 17 bases separating them. For the CDR3, the DNA is TGCAGTGCTAGAGATCCTCGTCGGGAGCGGAACGAGCAGTACTTC. Translated, it gives CSARDPRRERNEQYF.

Concerning this clonotype itself: This beta chain turned up in a library designed for alpha chains; as an off-target read, its abundance says little. The V and J genes are TRBV4-2 and TRBJ2-7; the match to TRBD1 covers 11 bases. The CDR3 has 16 residues. From germline, CDR1 is LGHNA and CDR2 YNFKEQ. V lost 0 bases to trimming and J lost 0 bases; unmatched junction nucleotides: 1. The CDR3 protein is CASSQDGTGGSYEQYF. The CDR3 DNA reads TGTGCCAGCAGCCAAGATGGGACAGGGGGCTCCTACGAGCAGTACTTC.

Turning to this clonotype: The library was prepared for alpha chains; this beta chain is a stray read, so its frequency means little. The chain combines TRBV14 with TRBJ2-1, with 10 bases fitting TRBD2. CDR3 length: 19 amino acids. Germline-derived CDR1 and CDR2 are SGHDN and FVKESK. After removal of 2 bases from V and 0 bases from J, the junction contained 10 bases not matched to a gene. The CDR3 DNA follows: TGTGCCAGCAGCCAAAAAGAGGCGGGACTAGCGAGCTCCTACAATGAGCAGTTCTTC. This codes for CASSQKEAGLASSYNEQFF.

Notes on this clonotype: Because this beta chain is a stray read in a library intended to capture alpha chains, its abundance should not be given much weight. The rearrangement joins TRBV7-6 to TRBJ2-1; a possible D gene is TRBD2 (5 bases). V was pared by 2 bases and J by 6 bases, with 8 bases between. Germline loops: CDR1 SGHVS, CDR2 FNYEAQ. The CDR3 has 13 residues. In DNA, the CDR3 is TGTGCCAGCAGCTTACTCCGGGGCAATGAGCAGTTCTTC. It encodes CASSLLRGNEQFF.

In the case of this clonotype: This beta chain is an unintended read in a library built for alpha chains; its size means little. The chain uses TRBV7-6 and TRBJ2-7; D ambiguous. Germline V gives CDR1 SGHVS, CDR2 FNYEAQ. With 2 bases removed from V and 6 bases from J, the gap between germline ends came to 14 bases. The CDR3 consists of 14 residues. The CDR3 loop reads CASSLPARSGEQYF. In DNA form, the CDR3 reads TGTGCCAGCAGCTTACCGGCCAGGTCAGGCGAGCAGTACTTC.

As regards this clonotype: Because the library targeted alpha chains, this beta chain is an off-target read whose size means little. The rearrangement joins TRBV7-9 to TRBJ2-3; D is uncertain. Trimming took 5 bases from V and 1 from J, leaving 1 base between them. Germline loops: CDR1 SEHNR, CDR2 FQNEAQ (reference sequence). This CDR3 has 11 residues. The CDR3 DNA sequence: TGTGCCAGCAGCCGCACAGATACGCAGTATTTT. Protein product: CASSRTDTQYF.

There are a few counts of this clonotype. Being off target in a library aimed at alpha chains, this beta chain has a size of little meaning. The chain is built from TRBV18 and TRBJ2-7, with TRBD2 as a possible D gene (6 bases). This CDR3 is built from 14 residues. Trimming stripped 6 bases from V and 2 bases from J, with 14 bases between. Per germline, CDR1 KGHSH and CDR2 LQKENI. This CDR3 reads CASSTGLLAYEQYF. Here the CDR3 DNA reads TGTGCCAGCTCGACGGGACTCCTAGCCTACGAGCAGTACTTC.

As for this clonotype: This beta chain appears as a stray read in a library generated for alpha chains; its size is not informative. The rearrangement joins TRBV19 to TRBJ2-2; D gene uncertain. This CDR3 is 16 amino acids long. Germline V gene data show CDR1 as LNHDA and CDR2 as SQIVND (reference sequence). V was shortened by 6 bases and J by 0 bases, with 14 bases between the two germline ends. CDR3 DNA sequence: TGTGCCAGTAGCCCCCCCAGCAACCCGAACACCGGGGAGCTGTTTTTT. Its protein product is CASSPPSNPNTGELFF.

Details on this clonotype: This beta chain lies outside the target of a library built for alpha chains; its clone size means little. J is TRBJ2-5 and V is TRBV18, with D unclear. Germline lookup yields CDR1 KGHSH and CDR2 LQKENI. There are 13 residues in the CDR3. The ends were cut back, 3 bases at V and 1 base at J, with 6 bases in the middle. CDR3 sequence (DNA): TGTGCCAGCTCACCCGAAAGCCAAGAGACCCAGTACTTC. Residues: CASSPESQETQYF.

About this clonotype: This beta chain is an unintended read in a library built for alpha chains; its size means little. The rearrangement uses TRBV7-9 and TRBJ2-4; a weak D match, TRBD1 (5 bases). CDR1 is SEHNR and CDR2 is FQNEAQ in the germline V gene (reference sequence). Trimming pared 1 base from V and 9 bases from J, leaving 16 bases between. CDR3 size: 15 residues. CDR3 nucleotide sequence: TGTGCCAGCAGCTTAGTTGGCAGGGAAGGCGTCATTCAGTACTTC. This gives the protein CASSLVGREGVIQYF. Complete variable domain (other parts from reference TRBV7-9 and TRBJ2-4): DTGVSQNPRHKITKRGQNVTFRCDPISEHNRLYWYRQTLGQGPEFLTYFQNEAQLEKSRLLSDRFSAERPKGSFSTLEIQRTEQGDSAMYLCASSLVGREGVIQYFGAGTRLSVL.

On this clonotype: With the library built for alpha chains, this beta chain is off target and its frequency is not meaningful. This CDR3 reads CASSPSPNLGHNEQFF. In nucleotides, the CDR3 is TGTGCCAGCAGCCCCTCGCCCAACCTCGGGCACAATGAGCAGTTCTTC. V and J are TRBV7-8 and TRBJ2-1; D gene ambiguous. The CDR3 is made up of 16 amino acids. The V end was cut by 5 bases, the J end by 5 bases, with 19 bases between. Germline V gives CDR1 SGHVS, CDR2 FQNEAQ.